A single sample gave rise to the 22 T cell receptor beta chains below, sequenced in a study of T-cell memory formation after mild COVID-19. One entry per CDR3 protein, called by TCRdb with MiXCR from the 5' RACE reads. This repertoire shows under 300,000 distinct CDR3 sequences, approximately 10% found once; its top ten account for 22%. Sequencing was performed on PBMCs or a T cell subset sorted from them (not recorded which). The receptors come from a man between 18 and 29 years old who had mild COVID-19 (a few samples of this study predate the infection). Cell type and time point are not known.

V gene TRBV5-6 combines with J gene TRBJ2-1, with 9 bases that match TRBD1. Germline CDR1 SGHDT, CDR2 YYEEEE. The CDR3 is made up of 19 amino acids. Trimming cost V 0 bases and J 7 bases; bases outside gene matches: 17. This chain's CDR3 is CASSLGRRTGVGLLNEQFF. Written as DNA, the CDR3 is TGTGCCAGCAGCTTGGGCCGAAGGACAGGGGTAGGTCTGCTGAATGAGCAGTTCTTC.

CDR3 coding DNA: TGTGCCAGCAGATTTTCCGGCAGGGCTAGCGGGTCAGGAACCGGGGAGCTGTTTTTT. Its protein product is CASRFSGRASGSGTGELFF. The chain links TRBV12-3 or TRBV12-4 to TRBJ2-2, with TRBD2 identical over 8 bases. Trimming removed 6 bases from V and 5 bases from J; junction bases left unmatched: 20. CDR3 length: 19 residues.

This clonotype was detected ten times or more. This chain connects TRBV4-1 to TRBJ1-2; 9 bases fit TRBD1. This CDR3 spans 13 amino acids. The germline V gene encodes CDR1 MGHRA and CDR2 YSYEKL. Losses at the gene ends were 2 bases for V and 10 bases for J; bases not matched to a gene: 5. The CDR3 reads CASSQSGTGTYTF. CDR3 in DNA: TGCGCCAGCAGCCAATCCGGGACAGGGACCTACACCTTC.

This clonotype was counted a few times. The rearrangement joins TRBV7-2 to TRBJ2-7; possible D gene TRBD2, 5 bases. The CDR3 has 14 residues. V was trimmed by 6 bases and J by 3 bases, leaving 15 bases between them. Germline V gene data show CDR1 as SGHTA and CDR2 as FQGNSA. CDR3: CASSTTGWGYEQYV. In nucleotides, the CDR3 is TGTGCCAGCAGTACCACGGGGTGGGGCTACGAGCAGTACGTC.

This chain connects TRBV4-1 to TRBJ1-5; 7 bases line up with TRBD1. V shed 1 base, J shed 11 bases, and the junction held 14 bases outside the gene matches. This CDR3 spans 16 amino acids. CDR1 is MGHRA, CDR2 YSYEKL, per germline. The CDR3, as DNA: TGCGCCAGCAGCCAAGTCACAGGGGCCTCCCTTCGGGCCCAGCATTTT. Protein: CASSQVTGASLRAQHF.

This rearrangement joins TRBV12-3 or TRBV12-4 to TRBJ1-1; TRBD1 agrees at 11 bases. This CDR3 comprises 17 residues. Unmatched junction bases numbered 9, after V lost 5 bases and J lost 1 base. CDR3 residues: CASSPGQGAGGNTEAFF. CDR3 nucleotide sequence: TGTGCCAGCAGTCCCGGACAGGGGGCAGGAGGGAACACTGAAGCTTTCTTT.

CDR3 residues: CASSQIMDGSKLFF. The CDR3 region has the DNA TGCGCCAGCAGCCAGATAATGGACGGCTCGAAACTGTTTTTT. The chain joins TRBV4-1 to TRBJ1-4; D remains unclear. The germline gives CDR1 MGHRA, CDR2 YSYEKL. The CDR3 totals 14 residues. The germline V and J ends were trimmed by 3 bases and 11 bases, with 16 bases remaining between them.

A few counts support this clonotype. The rearrangement links TRBV11-2 to TRBJ2-1; TRBD2 aligns across 9 bases. After removal of 5 bases from V and 0 bases from J, the junction contained 5 bases not matched to a gene. The CDR3 sequence is 16 residues long. In germline, CDR1 is SGHAT, CDR2 FQNNGV. The CDR3 loop reads CASSKRGDSSYNEQFF. Here the CDR3 DNA reads TGTGCCAGCAGCAAGCGGGGGGACAGCTCCTACAATGAGCAGTTCTTC.

The chain links TRBV29-1 to TRBJ1-1; D is perhaps TRBD1 (6 bases). The length of the CDR3 is 13 residues. Germline assignment: CDR1 SQVTM and CDR2 ANQGSEA. V shed 4 bases and J shed 5 bases, with 14 bases lying between them. CDR3 sequence: CSVVGTGSTEAFF. CDR3 nucleotide sequence: TGCAGCGTTGTCGGTACAGGGAGTACTGAAGCTTTCTTT.

This CDR3 reads CASSYKSGLTDTQYF. The CDR3 DNA is TGTGCCAGCAGTTACAAGTCTGGGCTCACAGATACGCAGTATTTT. The V gene is TRBV6-6, the J gene TRBJ2-3; D is unresolved. The ends were cut back, 2 bases at V and 2 bases at J, with 11 bases in the middle. The CDR3 runs to 15 residues. Germline CDR1 MNHNY, CDR2 SVGAGI (reference sequence).

This clonotype has at least ten counts. This chain joins TRBV5-1 and TRBJ1-6; 9 positions match TRBD1. The CDR3 is 15 residues long. J was trimmed by 9 bases and V by 4 bases; bases with no gene match: 8. CDR1 and CDR2 from the germline V gene are SGHRS and YFSETQ. DNA of the CDR3: TGCGCCAGCAGCGACCGAACAGGGGGCGTTTCACCCCTCCACTTT. As protein: CASSDRTGGVSPLHF.

This clonotype was seen a handful of times. V gene TRBV20-1 combines with J gene TRBJ2-3, with D possibly matching TRBD2 (5 bases). Germline V gene data show CDR1 as DFQATT and CDR2 as SNEGSKA (reference sequence). CDR3 length: 12 amino acids. V lost 5 bases and J lost 4, with 10 bases in between. The chain's CDR3 is CSARRRADTQYF. DNA of the CDR3: TGCAGTGCTCGCCGGCGGGCAGATACGCAGTATTTT.

The J gene is TRBJ1-5, the V gene TRBV5-1; D unclear. Deletions cut 0 bases from V and 5 bases from J, with 6 bases between. Per germline, CDR1 SGHRS and CDR2 YFSETQ. CDR3 length: 13 residues. CDR3 amino acids: CASSLAVDQPQHF. In nucleotides, the CDR3 is TGCGCCAGCAGCTTGGCCGTAGATCAGCCCCAGCATTTT.

This clonotype occurred many times. The CDR3 bases are TGCAGTGCTAGCCTTAGGACAGGGGCAATTCACCAGCCCCAGCATTTT. Its translation is CSASLRTGAIHQPQHF. The chain combines TRBV20-1 with TRBJ1-5; 9 positions agree with TRBD1. Trimming took 3 bases from V and 7 from J; bases not matched to a gene: 13. The CDR3 runs 16 residues. Germline lookup yields CDR1 DFQATT and CDR2 SNEGSKA (reference sequence).

The V gene is TRBV25-1, the J gene TRBJ2-7; D is possibly TRBD1 (5 bases). Germline CDR1 is MGHDK and CDR2 is SYGVNS. Trimming removed 0 bases from V and 4 bases from J, with 13 bases in between. CDR3 length: 15 residues. DNA of the CDR3: TGTGCCAGCAGTGAATATTCTGCAGGGCCATACGAGCAGTACTTC. Its protein product is CASSEYSAGPYEQYF.

This clonotype was counted ten times or more. The chain uses TRBV11-2 and TRBJ2-1, with D hard to call. The V end was cut by 5 bases, the J end by 5 bases, with 4 bases between. Germline CDR1 and CDR2: SGHAT and FQNNGV. This CDR3 is built from 11 residues. CDR3 nucleotide sequence: TGTGCCAGCAGCCAGAACAATGAGCAGTTCTTC. Its translation is CASSQNNEQFF.

The chain employs TRBV15 and TRBJ1-2; D is unclear. CDR3 size: 16 residues. The V end lost 0 bases, the J end lost 0 bases, and 11 bases lay between the germline ends. The V gene's germline CDR1 is LNHNV and CDR2 YYDKDF (reference sequence). CDR3 region: CATSRDRAPANYGYTF. CDR3 coding DNA: TGTGCCACCAGCAGAGATCGTGCACCCGCTAACTATGGCTACACCTTC.

This chain uses TRBV6-5 with TRBJ2-1; perhaps TRBD2 as D (6 bases). Trimming cost V 5 bases and J 5 bases, with 19 bases left between them. Germline loops: CDR1 MNHEY, CDR2 SVGAGI. This CDR3 has 16 amino acids. CDR3 region: CASSRVGGRMNNEQFF. In nucleotides, the CDR3 is TGTGCCAGCAGTCGTGTCGGGGGTCGAATGAACAATGAGCAGTTCTTC.

The V call is TRBV29-1, the J call TRBJ2-6, with TRBD1 matching 7 bases. CDR3 size: 17 residues. The V and J ends lost 6 bases and 4 bases, in that order; junction bases with no gene match: 15. The V gene's germline CDR1 is SQVTM and CDR2 ANQGSEA. The CDR3 DNA reads as TGCAGCGTGTGGGTGACAGGGCGGACCTTCGGGGCCAACGTCCTGACTTTC. As protein: CSVWVTGRTFGANVLTF.

The chain uses TRBV3-1 and TRBJ2-1; 8 bases are a match to TRBD1. CDR3 length equals 15 residues. V trimming: 3 bases; J trimming: 8 bases; junction bases outside the gene matches: 9. Looked up from germline, CDR1 is LGHDT and CDR2 is YNNKEL (reference sequence). The CDR3 spells CASSHRQGASDEQFF. The CDR3 DNA sequence: TGTGCCAGCAGCCATCGGCAGGGGGCTAGCGATGAGCAGTTCTTC.

The chain joins TRBV10-2 to TRBJ2-3; tentatively, D is TRBD1 or TRBD2 (6 bases each). Trimming took off 10 bases at V and 3 bases at J, with 23 bases between the two ends. The germline V gene has CDR1 WSHSY and CDR2 SAAADI. This CDR3 is 16 amino acids long. CDR3 protein: CATALFGGQRTDTQYF. The CDR3 DNA reads as TGCGCCACCGCTCTTTTTGGGGGGCAACGGACAGATACGCAGTATTTT.

This sequence joins TRBV6-2 or TRBV6-3 and TRBJ1-2; D is unclear. V was cut by 9 bases and J by 4 bases, with 15 bases left in between. The germline V gene encodes CDR1 MNHEY and CDR2 SVGEGT. This CDR3 has 13 residues. CDR3 protein: CASTWNRGYGYTF. In DNA form, the CDR3 reads TGTGCCAGTACCTGGAATCGAGGCTATGGCTACACCTTC.